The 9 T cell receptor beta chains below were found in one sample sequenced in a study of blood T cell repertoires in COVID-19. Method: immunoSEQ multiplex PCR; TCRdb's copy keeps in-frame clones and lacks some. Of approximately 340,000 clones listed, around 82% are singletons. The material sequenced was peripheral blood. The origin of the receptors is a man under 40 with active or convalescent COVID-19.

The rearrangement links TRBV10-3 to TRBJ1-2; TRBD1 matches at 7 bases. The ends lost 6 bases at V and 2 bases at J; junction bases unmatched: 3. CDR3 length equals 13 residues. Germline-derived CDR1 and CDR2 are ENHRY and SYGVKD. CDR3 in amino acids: CAISDRENYGYTF. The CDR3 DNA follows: TGTGCCATCAGCGACAGGGAAAACTATGGCTACACCTTC.

This chain's CDR3 is CASSYGAREQFF. In nucleotides, the CDR3 is TGTGCCAGCAGTTACGGGGCCCGTGAGCAGTTCTTC. The chain has TRBV6-2 or TRBV6-3 and TRBJ2-1; possible D gene TRBD1, 5 bases. In germline, CDR1 is MNHEY, CDR2 SVGEGT. The CDR3 has 12 residues. The germline V and J ends were trimmed by 2 bases and 9 bases, with 8 bases remaining between them.

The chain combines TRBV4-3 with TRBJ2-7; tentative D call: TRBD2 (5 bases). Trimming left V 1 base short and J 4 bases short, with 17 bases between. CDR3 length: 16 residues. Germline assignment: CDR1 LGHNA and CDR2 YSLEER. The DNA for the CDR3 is TGCGCCAGCAGCCAAGGAGTCGGGGATGACCCTTACGAGCAGTACTTC. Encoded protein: CASSQGVGDDPYEQYF.

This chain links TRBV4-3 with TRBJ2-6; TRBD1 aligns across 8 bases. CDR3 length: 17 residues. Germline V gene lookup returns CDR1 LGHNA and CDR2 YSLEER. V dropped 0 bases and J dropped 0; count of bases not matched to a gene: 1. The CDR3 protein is CASSQETGGSGANVLTF. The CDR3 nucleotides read TGCGCCAGCAGCCAAGAAACAGGGGGCTCTGGGGCCAACGTCCTGACTTTC.

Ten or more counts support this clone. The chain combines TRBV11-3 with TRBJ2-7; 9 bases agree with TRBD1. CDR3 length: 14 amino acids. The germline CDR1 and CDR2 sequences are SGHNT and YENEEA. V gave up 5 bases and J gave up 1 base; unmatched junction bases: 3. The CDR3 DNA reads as TGTGCCAGCAGCGAGACAGGGGGTTCCTACGAGCAGTACTTC. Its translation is CASSETGGSYEQYF.

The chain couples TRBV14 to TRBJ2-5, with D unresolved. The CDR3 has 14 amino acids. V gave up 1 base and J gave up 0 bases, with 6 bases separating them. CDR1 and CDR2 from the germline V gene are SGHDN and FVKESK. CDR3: CASSQVINQETQYF. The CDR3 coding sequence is TGTGCCAGCAGCCAAGTTATTAACCAAGAGACCCAGTACTTC.

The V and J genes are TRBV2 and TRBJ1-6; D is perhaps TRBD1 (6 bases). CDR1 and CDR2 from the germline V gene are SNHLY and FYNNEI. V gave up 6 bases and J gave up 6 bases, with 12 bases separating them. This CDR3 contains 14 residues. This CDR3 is CASSQDRINSPLHF. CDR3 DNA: TGTGCCAGCAGCCAGGACAGAATTAATTCACCCCTCCACTTT.

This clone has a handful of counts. DNA of the CDR3: TGTGCCAGCAGCCAAGCCGGGGAGAAGGATGAAAAACTGTTTTTT. Protein sequence: CASSQAGEKDEKLFF. This rearrangement joins TRBV3-1 (or the pseudogene TRBV3-2) to TRBJ1-4; D is unclear. CDR1 and CDR2 from the germline V gene are LGHDT and YNNKEL (reference sequence). The CDR3 runs 15 residues. Trimming pared 1 base from V and 6 bases from J, leaving 12 bases between.

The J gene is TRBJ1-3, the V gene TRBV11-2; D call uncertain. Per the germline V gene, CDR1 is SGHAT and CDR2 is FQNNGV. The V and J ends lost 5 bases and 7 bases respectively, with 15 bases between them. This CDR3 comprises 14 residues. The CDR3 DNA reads TGTGCCAGCAGCGGAAATACGCCGGGGAACACCATATATTTT. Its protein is CASSGNTPGNTIYF.